This T cell receptor (beta chain) emerged from a study of T-cell memory formation after mild COVID-19. The study's findings and limits: Day 15 to 85 contracting clones showed balanced CD4/CD8; day 15 to 37 expanders favored CD4+.

In TCRdb, the 5' RACE reads were re-called with MiXCR into one record per CDR3 protein. The table lists under 200,000 distinct CDR3 sequences, 9.5% to 13% of them singletons. As regards this clonotype: Its antigen is unknown.

Sequences were obtained from PBMCs or a T cell subset sorted from them (not recorded which). This receptor was obtained from a man between 18 and 35 years old who had mild COVID-19 (a few samples of this study predate the infection). Cell type and time point are not known.

CDR3 protein: CASRPTRGGRGYGYTF. The CDR3 DNA is TGTGCCAGCCGACCAACGCGGGGGGGTCGTGGCTATGGCTACACCTTC. This chain uses TRBV28 with TRBJ1-2; D perhaps matches TRBD1 (5 bases). This CDR3 spans 16 amino acids. V lost 8 bases, J lost 4 bases, and 23 bases lay in between. Germline V lookup: CDR1 MDHEN, CDR2 SYDVKM.